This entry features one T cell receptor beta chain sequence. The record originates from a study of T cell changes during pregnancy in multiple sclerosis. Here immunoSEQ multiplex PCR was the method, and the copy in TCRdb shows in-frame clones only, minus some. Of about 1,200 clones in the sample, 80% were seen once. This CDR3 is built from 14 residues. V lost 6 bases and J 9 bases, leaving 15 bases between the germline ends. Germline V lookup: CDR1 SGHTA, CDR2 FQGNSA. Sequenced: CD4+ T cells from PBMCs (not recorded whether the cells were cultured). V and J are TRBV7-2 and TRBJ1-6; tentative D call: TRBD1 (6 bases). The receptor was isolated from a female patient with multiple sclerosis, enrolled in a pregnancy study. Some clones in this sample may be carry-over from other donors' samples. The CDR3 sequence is CASSPTGSGSPLHF. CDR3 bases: TGTGCCAGCAGTCCTACAGGGAGCGGTTCACCCCTCCACTTT. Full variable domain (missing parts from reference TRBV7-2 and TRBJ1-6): GAGVSQSPSNKVTEKGKDVELRCDPISGHTALYWYRQSLGQGLEFLIYFQGNSAPDKSGLPSDRFSAERTGGSVSTLTIQRTQQEDSAVYLCASSPTGSGSPLHFGNGTRLTVT.